This TCR beta chain was retrieved from a study of OX40 agonist ivuxolimab in advanced cancers. Study information: Ivuxolimab, which is an agonistic anti-OX40 (CD134) antibody, was administered to the patients. A partial response was reached by three patients: one with hepatocellular carcinoma and two with cutaneous melanoma. Study conclusions and caveats: There were, on average, more expanded clones in CD8+ T cells than in CD4+. Certain nonresponding patients likewise had low normalized T-cell clonal expansion.

Details on this clone: Its antigen is unidentified.

Assay: immunoSEQ multiplex PCR; the TCRdb copy retains only in-frame clones and omits some. The table shows about 45,000 clones, with approximately 90% occurring only once. CDR3 length equals 13 residues. The germline V gene has CDR1 MDHEN and CDR2 SYDVKM. V lost 6 bases and J 2 bases, leaving 10 bases between the germline ends. This material consisted of CD4+ or CD8+ T cells sorted from blood, taken in a trial of the OX40 agonist ivuxolimab. The clonotype was recovered from an adult with an advanced solid tumor such as melanoma, head and neck, liver or kidney cancer. The genes are TRBV28 and TRBJ1-2; no clear D. CDR3 nucleotides: TGTGCCAGCAGCCGTGGACCGAACTATGGCTACACCTTC. This gives the protein CASSRGPNYGYTF.